This T cell receptor (beta chain) came from a study of breast tumors, draining lymph nodes, adjacent tissues. TCRdb analysed the multiplex PCR reads with MiXCR anew, one entry per CDR3 protein. The sample includes 13,000 or so distinct CDR3 sequences, approximately 62% of them seen just once. The source of this sequence is a female donor with breast cancer. Some clones in this sample may be carry-over from other donors' samples. The sequenced sample was tumor-adjacent breast tissue.

CDR3 region: CASSVGERAGELFF. The CDR3 DNA reads TGTGCCAGCAGCGTAGGAGAGCGGGCCGGGGAGCTGTTTTTT. The rearrangement uses TRBV9 and TRBJ2-2; tentative D call: TRBD2 (6 bases). The V end lost 0 bases, the J end lost 6 bases, and 9 bases lay between the germline ends. This CDR3 has 14 residues. Per germline, CDR1 SGDLS and CDR2 YYNGEE.